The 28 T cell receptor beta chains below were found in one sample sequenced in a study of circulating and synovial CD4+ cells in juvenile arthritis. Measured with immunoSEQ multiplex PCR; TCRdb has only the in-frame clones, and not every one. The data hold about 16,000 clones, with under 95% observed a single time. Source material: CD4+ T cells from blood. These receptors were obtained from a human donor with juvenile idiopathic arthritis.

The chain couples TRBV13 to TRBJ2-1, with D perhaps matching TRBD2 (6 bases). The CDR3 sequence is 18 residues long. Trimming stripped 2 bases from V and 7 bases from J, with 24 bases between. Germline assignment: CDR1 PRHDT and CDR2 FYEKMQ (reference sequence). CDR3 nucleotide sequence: TGTGCCAGCAGCTTAAAGCAATTACGACTAGTGGGCATTAATGAGCAGTTCTTC. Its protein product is CASSLKQLRLVGINEQFF.

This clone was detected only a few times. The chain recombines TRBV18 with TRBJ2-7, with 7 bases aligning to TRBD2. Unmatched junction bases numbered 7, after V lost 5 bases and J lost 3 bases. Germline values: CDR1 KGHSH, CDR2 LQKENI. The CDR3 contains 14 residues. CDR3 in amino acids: CASSSGPGGYEQYF. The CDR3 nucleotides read TGTGCCAGCTCATCAGGACCGGGAGGCTACGAGCAGTACTTC.

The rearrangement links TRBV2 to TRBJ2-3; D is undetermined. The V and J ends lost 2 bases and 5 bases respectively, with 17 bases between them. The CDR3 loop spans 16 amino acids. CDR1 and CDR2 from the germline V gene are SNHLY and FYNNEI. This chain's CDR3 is CASSESLLVDRDTQYF. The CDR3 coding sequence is TGTGCCAGCAGTGAATCACTCCTGGTCGATCGAGATACGCAGTATTTT.

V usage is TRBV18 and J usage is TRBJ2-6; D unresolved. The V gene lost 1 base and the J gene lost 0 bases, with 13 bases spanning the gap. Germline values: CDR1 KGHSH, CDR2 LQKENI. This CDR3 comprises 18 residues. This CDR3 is CASSPRAGYDSGANVLTF. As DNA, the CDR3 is TGTGCCAGCTCACCACGGGCAGGATATGACTCTGGGGCCAACGTCCTGACTTTC.

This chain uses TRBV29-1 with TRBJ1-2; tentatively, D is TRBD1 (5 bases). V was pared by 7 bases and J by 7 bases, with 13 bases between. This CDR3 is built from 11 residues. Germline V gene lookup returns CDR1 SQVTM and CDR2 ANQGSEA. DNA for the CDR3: TGCAGCGCCACCCGGGGGGGTGGCTACACCTTC. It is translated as CSATRGGGYTF.

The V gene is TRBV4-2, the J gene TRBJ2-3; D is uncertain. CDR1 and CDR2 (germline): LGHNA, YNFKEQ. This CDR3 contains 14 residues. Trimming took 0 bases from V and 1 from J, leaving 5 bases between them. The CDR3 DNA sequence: TGTGCCAGCAGCCAAGATCGGGGCACAGATACGCAGTATTTT. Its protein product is CASSQDRGTDTQYF.

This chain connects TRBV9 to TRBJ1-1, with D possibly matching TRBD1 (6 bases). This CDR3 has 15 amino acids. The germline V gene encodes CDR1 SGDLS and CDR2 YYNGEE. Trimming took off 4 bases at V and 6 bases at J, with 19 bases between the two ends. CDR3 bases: TGTGCCAGCAGCCCCATTGGTTCAGGGGCATCTGAAGCTTTCTTT. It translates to CASSPIGSGASEAFF.

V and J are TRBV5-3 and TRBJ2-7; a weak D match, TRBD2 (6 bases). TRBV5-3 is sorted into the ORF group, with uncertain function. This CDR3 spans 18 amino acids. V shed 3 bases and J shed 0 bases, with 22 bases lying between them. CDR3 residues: CARSCTRRDVSISYEQYF. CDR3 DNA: TGTGCCAGAAGCTGTACGAGGCGGGACGTCTCCATCTCCTACGAGCAGTACTTC.

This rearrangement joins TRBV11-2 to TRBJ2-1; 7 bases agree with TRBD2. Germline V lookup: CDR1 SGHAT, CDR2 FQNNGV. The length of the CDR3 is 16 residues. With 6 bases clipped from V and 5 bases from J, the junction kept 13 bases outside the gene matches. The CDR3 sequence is CASRILGGDAHNEQFF. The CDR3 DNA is TGTGCCAGCAGGATATTGGGGGGGGACGCGCACAATGAGCAGTTCTTC. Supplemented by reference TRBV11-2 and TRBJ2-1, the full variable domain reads EAGVAQSPRYKIIEKRQSVAFWCNPISGHATLYWYQQILGQGPKLLIQFQNNGVVDDSQLPKDRFSAERLKGVDSTLKIQPAKLEDSAVYLCASRILGGDAHNEQFFGPGTRLTVL.

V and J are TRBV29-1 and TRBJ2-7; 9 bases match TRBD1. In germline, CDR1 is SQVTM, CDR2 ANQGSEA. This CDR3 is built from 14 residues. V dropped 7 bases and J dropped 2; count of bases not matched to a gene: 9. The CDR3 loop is CSAKTGTGPYEQYF. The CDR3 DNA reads TGCAGCGCTAAAACCGGGACAGGGCCCTACGAGCAGTACTTC.

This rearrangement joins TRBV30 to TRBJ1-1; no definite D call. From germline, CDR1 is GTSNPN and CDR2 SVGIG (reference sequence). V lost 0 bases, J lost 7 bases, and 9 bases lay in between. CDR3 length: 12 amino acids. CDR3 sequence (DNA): TGTGCCTGGAGTGTACGCGGGTTTGAAGCTTTCTTT. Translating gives CAWSVRGFEAFF.

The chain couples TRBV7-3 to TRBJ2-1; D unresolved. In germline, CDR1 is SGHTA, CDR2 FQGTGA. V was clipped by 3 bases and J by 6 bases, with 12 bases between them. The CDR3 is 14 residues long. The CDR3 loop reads CASSFGQATNEQFF. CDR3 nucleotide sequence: TGTGCCAGCAGCTTTGGGCAGGCGACCAATGAGCAGTTCTTC. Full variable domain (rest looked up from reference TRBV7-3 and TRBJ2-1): GAGVSQTPSNKVTEKGKYVELRCDPISGHTALYWYRQSLGQGPEFLIYFQGTGAADDSGLPNDRFFAVRPEGSVSTLKIQRTERGDSAVYLCASSFGQATNEQFFGPGTRLTVL.

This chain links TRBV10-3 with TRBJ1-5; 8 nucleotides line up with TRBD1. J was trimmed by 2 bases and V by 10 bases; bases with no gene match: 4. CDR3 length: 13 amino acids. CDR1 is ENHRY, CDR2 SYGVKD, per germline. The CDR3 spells CATKDRGNQPQHF. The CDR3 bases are TGTGCCACAAAGGACAGGGGCAATCAGCCCCAGCATTTT.

The CDR3 DNA reads TGTGCCAGCAGTGAAAGGGCGGGGACTAGAGCTCACGAGCAGTACTTC. Its translation: CASSERAGTRAHEQYF. The genes are TRBV6-1 and TRBJ2-7, with 8 bases that match TRBD2. The CDR3 contains 16 residues. V gave up 2 bases and J gave up 5 bases; unmatched junction bases: 11. The V gene's germline CDR1 is MNHNS and CDR2 SASEGT.

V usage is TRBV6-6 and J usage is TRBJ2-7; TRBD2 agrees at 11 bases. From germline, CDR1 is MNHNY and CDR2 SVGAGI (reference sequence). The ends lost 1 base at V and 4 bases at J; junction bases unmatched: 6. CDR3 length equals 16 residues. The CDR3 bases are TGTGCCAGCAGTTACTACCTAGCGGGGGGAAGGTACGAGCAGTACTTC. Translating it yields CASSYYLAGGRYEQYF.

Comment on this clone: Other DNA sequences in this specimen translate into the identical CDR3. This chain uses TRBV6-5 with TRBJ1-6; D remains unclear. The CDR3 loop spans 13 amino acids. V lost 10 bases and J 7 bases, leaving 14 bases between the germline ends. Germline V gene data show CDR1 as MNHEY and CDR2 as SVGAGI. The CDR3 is CAIGGGGNSPLHF. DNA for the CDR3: TGTGCCATAGGAGGCGGAGGAAATTCACCCCTCCACTTT.

CDR3 DNA sequence: TGTGCCAGCAGTGCTGGGGGGGGTACTGAGCAGTTCTTC. Its translation: CASSAGGGTEQFF. The chain carries TRBV6-6 and TRBJ2-1; 7 bases match TRBD2. The germline CDR1 and CDR2 sequences are MNHNY and SVGAGI (reference sequence). The V and J ends lost 5 bases and 9 bases, in that order; junction bases with no gene match: 7. The CDR3 spans 13 residues.

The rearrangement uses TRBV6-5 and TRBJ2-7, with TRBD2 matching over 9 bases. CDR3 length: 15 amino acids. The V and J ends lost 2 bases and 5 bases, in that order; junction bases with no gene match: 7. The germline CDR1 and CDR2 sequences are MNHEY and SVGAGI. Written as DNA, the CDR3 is TGTGCCAGCAGTTACGGATTAGCGGGAGTCCACGAGCAGTACTTC. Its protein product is CASSYGLAGVHEQYF.

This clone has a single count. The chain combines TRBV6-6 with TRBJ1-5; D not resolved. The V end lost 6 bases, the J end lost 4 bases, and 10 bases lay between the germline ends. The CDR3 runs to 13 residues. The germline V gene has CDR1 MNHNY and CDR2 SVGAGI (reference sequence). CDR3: CASSKARNQPQHF. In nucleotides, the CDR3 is TGTGCCAGCAGCAAGGCGCGGAATCAGCCCCAGCATTTT.

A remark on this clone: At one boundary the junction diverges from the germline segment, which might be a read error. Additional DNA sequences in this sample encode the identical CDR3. Written as DNA, the CDR3 is TGTGCCTGGAGTGCGGAGGGGAATTCCCCCCTCCACTTT. It specifies CAWSAEGNSPLHF. V usage is TRBV30 and J usage is TRBJ1-6; perhaps TRBD1 as D (5 bases). Germline values: CDR1 GTSNPN, CDR2 SVGIG (reference sequence). The CDR3 loop spans 13 amino acids.

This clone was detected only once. The CDR3 DNA follows: TGTGCCAGCAGCTTAGATCGGACAGAAGCTTTCTTT. It yields the protein CASSLDRTEAFF. J is TRBJ1-1 and V is TRBV7-6; D perhaps matches TRBD1 (5 bases). Trimming left V 1 base short and J 8 bases short, with 8 bases between. This CDR3 region has 12 residues. Germline V gene data show CDR1 as SGHVS and CDR2 as FNYEAQ.

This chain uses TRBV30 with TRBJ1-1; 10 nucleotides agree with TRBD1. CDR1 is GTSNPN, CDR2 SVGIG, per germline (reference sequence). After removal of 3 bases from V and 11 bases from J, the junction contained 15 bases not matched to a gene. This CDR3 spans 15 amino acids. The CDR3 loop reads CAWSQWQTGGFRAFF. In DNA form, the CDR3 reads TGTGCCTGGAGCCAGTGGCAGACAGGGGGCTTTCGTGCTTTCTTT.

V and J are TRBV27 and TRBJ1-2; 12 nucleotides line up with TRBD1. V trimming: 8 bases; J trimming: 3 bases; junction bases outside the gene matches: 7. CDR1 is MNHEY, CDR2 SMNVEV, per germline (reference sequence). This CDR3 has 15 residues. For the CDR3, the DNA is TGTGCCAGCTCCGCGGGACAGGGGGCTTACTATGGCTACACCTTC. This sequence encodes CASSAGQGAYYGYTF.

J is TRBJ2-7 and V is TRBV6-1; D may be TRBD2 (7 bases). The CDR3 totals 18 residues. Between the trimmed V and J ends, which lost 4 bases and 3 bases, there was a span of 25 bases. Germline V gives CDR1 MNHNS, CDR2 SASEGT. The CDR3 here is CASSVGGEGGRWGYEQYF. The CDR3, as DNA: TGTGCCAGCAGTGTTGGGGGAGAGGGGGGGAGGTGGGGCTACGAGCAGTACTTC.

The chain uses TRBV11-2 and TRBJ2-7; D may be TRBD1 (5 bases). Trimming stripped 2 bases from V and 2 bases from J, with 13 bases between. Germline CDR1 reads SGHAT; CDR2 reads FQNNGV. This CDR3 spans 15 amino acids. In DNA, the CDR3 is TGTGCCAGCAGCTTACAGGGTTTTCGGACCTACGAGCAGTACTTC. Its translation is CASSLQGFRTYEQYF.

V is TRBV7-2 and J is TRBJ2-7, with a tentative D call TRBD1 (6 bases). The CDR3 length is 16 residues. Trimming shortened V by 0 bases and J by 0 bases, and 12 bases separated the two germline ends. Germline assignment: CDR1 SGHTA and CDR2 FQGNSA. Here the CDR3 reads CASSLASGAHSYEQYF. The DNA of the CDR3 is TGTGCCAGCAGCTTAGCATCAGGGGCCCACTCCTACGAGCAGTACTTC.

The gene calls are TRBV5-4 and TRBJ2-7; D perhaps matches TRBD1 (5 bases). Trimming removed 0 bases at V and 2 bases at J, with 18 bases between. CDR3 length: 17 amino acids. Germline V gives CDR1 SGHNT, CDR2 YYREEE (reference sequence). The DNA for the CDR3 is TGTGCCAGCAGCTTGGACAATGGGGCCCTTTCCCCCTACGAGCAGTACTTC. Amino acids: CASSLDNGALSPYEQYF.

The CDR3 protein is CASSPMAGGTNTGELFF. CDR3 DNA sequence: TGTGCCAGCTCACCAATGGCAGGGGGCACGAACACCGGGGAGCTGTTTTTT. The V gene is TRBV18, the J gene TRBJ2-2, with 8 bases that match TRBD1. Germline CDR1 KGHSH, CDR2 LQKENI. With 2 bases clipped from V and 0 bases from J, the junction kept 5 bases outside the gene matches. The CDR3 covers 17 residues.